This T cell receptor beta chain was documented in a study of T cells in Graves' hyperthyroidism and ophthalmopathy. Study observations and caveats: Most clonotypes expanded in thyroid above 0.001 were likewise present in blood.

The source material, RNA transcripts, was used to amplify TCR beta CDR3 regions. HTBI primers were the set used in a first-round RT-PCR of the TCR CDR3. TCRdb analysed the multiplex PCR reads with MiXCR anew, one entry per CDR3 protein. The sample yields over 250,000 distinct CDR3 sequences, around 15% seen once. The CDR3 sequence is 14 residues long. The V and J ends lost 4 bases and 0 bases respectively, with 9 bases between them. Germline loops: CDR1 SNHLY, CDR2 FYNNEI. About this clonotype itself: Its antigen is unidentified.

The chain employs TRBV2 and TRBJ2-5; no firm D call. The receptor comes from a woman aged 40 to 55 with Graves' ophthalmopathy. Source material: blood. CDR3 nucleotides: TGTGCCAGCAGTGTGGCGAGTTACCAAGAGACCCAGTACTTC. This encodes CASSVASYQETQYF.